This TCR beta chain emerged from a study of CD8 T cells in Susac syndrome. Deletions cut 1 base from V and 2 bases from J, with 9 bases between. The CDR3 sequence is 15 residues long. Per germline, CDR1 SEHNR and CDR2 FQNEAQ (reference sequence). Reverse transcription used roughly 0.5 to 1 ug RNA and random hexamers. TCRdb processed the immunoSEQ multiplex PCR reads anew with MiXCR; each CDR3 protein has one entry. The sample has 180,000 or so distinct CDR3 sequences, about 95% seen once. The TCR originated in a human donor in good health. Sequencing was carried out using CD4+ T cells from PBMCs. The chain joins TRBV7-9 to TRBJ2-1; no firm D call. In DNA form, the CDR3 reads TGTGCCAGCAGCTTAGGGACGGTTACCTACAATGAGCAGTTCTTC. This sequence encodes CASSLGTVTYNEQFF.